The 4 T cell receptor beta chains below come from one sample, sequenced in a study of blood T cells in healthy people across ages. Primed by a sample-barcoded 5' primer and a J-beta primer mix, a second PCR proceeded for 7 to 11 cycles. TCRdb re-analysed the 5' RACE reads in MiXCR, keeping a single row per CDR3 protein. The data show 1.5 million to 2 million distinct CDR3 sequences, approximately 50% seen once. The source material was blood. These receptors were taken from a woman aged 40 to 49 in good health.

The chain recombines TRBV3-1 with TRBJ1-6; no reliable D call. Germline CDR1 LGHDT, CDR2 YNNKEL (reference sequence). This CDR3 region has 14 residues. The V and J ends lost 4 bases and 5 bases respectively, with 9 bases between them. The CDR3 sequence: CASSRARNNSPLHF. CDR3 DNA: TGTGCCAGCAGCCGGGCACGAAATAATTCACCCCTCCACTTT.

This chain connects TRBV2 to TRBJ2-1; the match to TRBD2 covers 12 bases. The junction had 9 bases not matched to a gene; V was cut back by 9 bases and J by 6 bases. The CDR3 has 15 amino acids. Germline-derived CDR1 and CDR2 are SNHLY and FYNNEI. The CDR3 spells CARTSGGNSGNEQFF. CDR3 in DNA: TGTGCCAGGACTAGCGGGGGAAACAGTGGCAATGAGCAGTTCTTC.

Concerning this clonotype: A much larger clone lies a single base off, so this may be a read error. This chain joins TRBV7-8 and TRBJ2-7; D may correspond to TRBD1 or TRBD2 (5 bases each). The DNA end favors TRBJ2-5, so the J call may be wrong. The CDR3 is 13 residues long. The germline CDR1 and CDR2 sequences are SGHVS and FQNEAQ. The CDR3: CASSRGPAETQYF. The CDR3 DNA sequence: TGTGCCAGCAGCCGGGGACCAGCGGAGACCCAGTACTTC.

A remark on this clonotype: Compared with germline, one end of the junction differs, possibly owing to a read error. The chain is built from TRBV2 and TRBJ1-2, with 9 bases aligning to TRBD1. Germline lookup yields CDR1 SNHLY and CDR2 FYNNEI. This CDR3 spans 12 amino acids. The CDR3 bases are TGTGCCGGCAGCGGACAGGGGCCCGGCTACACCTTC. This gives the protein CAGSGQGPGYTF.